This T cell receptor beta chain was identified during a study of CD8 T cells in Susac syndrome. Random-hexamer reverse transcription was applied to roughly 0.45 to 1 ug RNA. TCRdb fed the immunoSEQ multiplex PCR reads into MiXCR, producing one record per CDR3 protein. The sample has more than 120,000 distinct CDR3 sequences, around 94% seen once. Germline V gene lookup returns CDR1 MNHNY and CDR2 SVGAGI (reference sequence). Trimming cost V 7 bases and J 5 bases; bases outside gene matches: 1. The CDR3 covers 12 residues. The clonotype originates from a human donor in good health. The chain combines TRBV6-6 with TRBJ2-7, with 11 bases lining up with TRBD2. Sequencing used CD4+ T cells from PBMCs. The CDR3 DNA reads TGTGCCAGCAAGACTAGCGGGAACGAGCAGTACTTC. Translating it yields CASKTSGNEQYF.